This is a list of T cell receptor beta chains from one sample in a study of blood T cell repertoires in COVID-19. Assay used: immunoSEQ multiplex PCR; TCRdb lists only in-frame clones, some missing. The sample holds approximately 250,000 clones; around nine tenths are singletons and the top ten take about 0.79%. Sequenced material: peripheral blood. The receptors were gathered from a man aged 25-45 years with COVID-19, enrolled during active disease. Each CDR3 is given with its conserved first and last residue. A D gene is named only where the DNA matches it firmly. Part of the rows lack a size; the others show once, few, many or a class for expanded clones.

J: TRBJ2-1
size: NA
D: TRBD2
V: TRBV4-1
DNA: TGCGCCAGCAGCCAAGCCGCGGCGGGTTTGCGGGGGGTAAATGAGCAGTTCTTC
CDR3: CASSQAAAGLRGVNEQFF

J: TRBJ1-6
size: NA
D: NA
V: TRBV3-1/TRBV3-2
DNA: TGTGCCAGCAGCCCTTCTAATTCACCCCTCCACTTT
CDR3: CASSPSNSPLHF

J: TRBJ1-5
size: NA
D: NA
V: TRBV30
DNA: TGTGCCTGGAGCGAGGGACTTTATAGCAATCAGCCCCAGCATTTT
CDR3: CAWSEGLYSNQPQHF

J: TRBJ2-7
size: NA
D: NA
V: TRBV12-3/TRBV12-4
DNA: TGTGCCAGCAGCCCCGGGGGCTACGAGCAGTACTTC
CDR3: CASSPGGYEQYF

J: TRBJ2-3
size: NA
D: NA
V: TRBV5-4
DNA: TGTGCCAGCAGCCCGGTGGCTAGTGTAGGAGATACGCAGTATTTT
CDR3: CASSPVASVGDTQYF

J: TRBJ1-5
size: once
D: NA
V: TRBV19
DNA: TGTGCCAGTAGTATAGGGCAGGGGACGAGTCAGCCCCAGCATTTT
CDR3: CASSIGQGTSQPQHF

J: TRBJ2-4
size: NA
D: TRBD2
V: TRBV3-1/TRBV3-2
DNA: TGTGCCAGCAGCTCGGGGGGAATGGGCATTCAGTACTTC
CDR3: CASSSGGMGIQYF

J: TRBJ1-5
size: NA
D: NA
V: TRBV10-3
DNA: TGTGCCATCAGTCCTCGCACCATACAGGGTTCAGATCAGCCCCAGCATTTT
CDR3: CAISPRTIQGSDQPQHF

J: TRBJ2-5
size: NA
D: TRBD1
V: TRBV5-1
DNA: TGCGCCAGCAGCGTCGGGACAGAACTCCAAGAGACCCAGTACTTC
CDR3: CASSVGTELQETQYF

J: TRBJ1-4
size: NA
D: TRBD1
V: TRBV15
DNA: TGTGCCACCAGCGTGGACAGGACTTATGAAAAACTGTTTTTT
CDR3: CATSVDRTYEKLFF

J: TRBJ2-7
size: NA
D: NA
V: TRBV11-3
DNA: TGTGCCAGCTCCGACACCTCCTACGAGCAGTACTTC
CDR3: CASSDTSYEQYF

J: TRBJ2-1
size: NA
D: TRBD2
V: TRBV2
DNA: TGTGCCAGTAGCCTCAGGGGACTAGCGGCGAACGAGCAGTTCTTC
CDR3: CASSLRGLAANEQFF

J: TRBJ1-6
size: NA
D: TRBD1
V: TRBV4-2
DNA: TGTGCCAGCAGCCAAGTGGGACAGGGAGATAATTCACCCCTCCACTTT
CDR3: CASSQVGQGDNSPLHF

J: TRBJ1-1
size: NA
D: TRBD1
V: TRBV3-1/TRBV3-2
DNA: TGTGCCAGCAGCCGGGACAGGGGCACTGAAGCTTTCTTT
CDR3: CASSRDRGTEAFF

J: TRBJ2-7
size: once
D: TRBD2
V: TRBV12-5
DNA: TGTGCTAGTGGTTCCCTAGCGGGGACGGGGGAGCAGTACTTC
CDR3: CASGSLAGTGEQYF

J: TRBJ1-1
size: NA
D: NA
V: TRBV9
DNA: TGTGCCAGCAGCCAGGGGATGAACACTGAAGCTTTCTTT
CDR3: CASSQGMNTEAFF

J: TRBJ1-5
size: NA
D: TRBD1
V: TRBV19
DNA: TGTGCCAGTAGTTCTGACAGGGGGAACCATCAGCCCCAGCATTTT
CDR3: CASSSDRGNHQPQHF

J: TRBJ2-5
size: NA
D: NA
V: TRBV7-9
DNA: TGTGCCAGCAGCATACAAGAGACCCAGTACTTC
CDR3: CASSIQETQYF

J: TRBJ1-1
size: NA
D: NA
V: TRBV3-1/TRBV3-2
DNA: TGTGCCAGCAGCCAAGTGCACAGGAACACTGAAGCTTTCTTT
CDR3: CASSQVHRNTEAFF

J: TRBJ1-5
size: NA
D: TRBD1
V: TRBV28
DNA: TGTGCCAGCAGGCCCGACAGGGTGGGCAATCAGCCCCAGCATTTT
CDR3: CASRPDRVGNQPQHF

J: TRBJ1-2
size: NA
D: NA
V: TRBV6-1
DNA: TGTGCCAGCAGTGAAGCCCAGGGTATGGATGGCTACACCTTC
CDR3: CASSEAQGMDGYTF

J: TRBJ1-2
size: NA
D: NA
V: TRBV27
DNA: TGTGCCAGCAGTAGGGAGTGGGGATATGGCTACACCTTC
CDR3: CASSREWGYGYTF

J: TRBJ1-2
size: NA
D: NA
V: TRBV6-5
DNA: TGTGCCAGCAGTTACTCCCGGTCCGGACTCTATGGCTACACCTTC
CDR3: CASSYSRSGLYGYTF

J: TRBJ2-6
size: NA
D: TRBD1
V: TRBV18
DNA: TGTGCCAGCTCACTCGGGACAGCTGGGGCCAACGTCCTGACTTTC
CDR3: CASSLGTAGANVLTF

J: TRBJ1-1
size: NA
D: TRBD1
V: TRBV11-2
DNA: TGTGCCAGCAGCCCCCGATCAGGACAGGAGAAGGCTTTCTTT
CDR3: CASSPRSGQEKAFF

J: TRBJ2-3
size: NA
D: NA
V: TRBV9
DNA: TGTGCCAGCAGCGTAGCGACCCACGGCAGGGCAGTCGGTGGTACAGATACGCAGTATTTT
CDR3: CASSVATHGRAVGGTDTQYF

J: TRBJ1-5
size: NA
D: TRBD1
V: TRBV9
DNA: TGTGCCAGCAGCGGACAGGGGATCAGTCAGCCCCAGCATTTT
CDR3: CASSGQGISQPQHF

J: TRBJ2-7
size: NA
D: TRBD2
V: TRBV13
DNA: TGTGCCAGCAGTTCGGGACTAGCGGTAACCTACGAGCAGTACTTC
CDR3: CASSSGLAVTYEQYF

J: TRBJ2-3
size: NA
D: TRBD1
V: TRBV28
DNA: TGTGCCAGCAGAGGGGACAGATCGGAAAAAGTAGATACGCAGTATTTT
CDR3: CASRGDRSEKVDTQYF

J: TRBJ1-4
size: NA
D: NA
V: TRBV25-1
DNA: TGTGCCAGCAGTGAGAAAGGGGCCAATGAAAAACTGTTTTTT
CDR3: CASSEKGANEKLFF

J: TRBJ2-2
size: few
D: TRBD1
V: TRBV5-6
DNA: TGTGCCAGCAGCTTGCGTGACAGGGGGCACACCGGGGAGCTGTTTTTT
CDR3: CASSLRDRGHTGELFF

J: TRBJ2-3
size: NA
D: TRBD1
V: TRBV11-2
DNA: TGTGCCAGCAGCTTAGAGAGGATTGGGACAGGGGTAATGGATACGCAGTATTTT
CDR3: CASSLERIGTGVMDTQYF

J: TRBJ1-5
size: NA
D: NA
V: TRBV30
DNA: TGTGCCTGGACACTTGATAGCAATCAGCCCCAGCATTTT
CDR3: CAWTLDSNQPQHF

J: TRBJ1-2
size: NA
D: NA
V: TRBV4-2
DNA: TGTGCCAGCAGCCAAGATCAGAACTATGGCTACACCTTC
CDR3: CASSQDQNYGYTF

J: TRBJ2-1
size: NA
D: NA
V: TRBV7-9
DNA: TGTGCCCTCGAGCTGCTGAATGAGCAGTTCTTC
CDR3: CALELLNEQFF

J: TRBJ2-6
size: NA
D: NA
V: TRBV7-9
DNA: TGTGCCAGCAGCTTAGGGGGGGGCACTGGGGCCAACGTCCTGACTTTC
CDR3: CASSLGGGTGANVLTF

J: TRBJ1-3
size: NA
D: TRBD1
V: TRBV3-1/TRBV3-2
DNA: TGTGCCAGCAGCCAGCGGACAGGGTCACTTCTGACTGGAAACACCATATATTTT
CDR3: CASSQRTGSLLTGNTIYF

J: TRBJ2-7
size: NA
D: TRBD1
V: TRBV6-5
DNA: TGTGCCAGCTCCGGACAGGGCGCCAACGAGCAGTACTTC
CDR3: CASSGQGANEQYF

J: TRBJ1-2
size: once
D: NA
V: TRBV6-2/TRBV6-3
DNA: TGTGCCAGCAGTTACTCAGGGGCGGAAGGCTACACCTTC
CDR3: CASSYSGAEGYTF

J: TRBJ1-5
size: NA
D: NA
V: TRBV7-9
DNA: TGTGCCAGCAGCTTAACAGGGAGTAACAATCAGCCCCAGCATTTT
CDR3: CASSLTGSNNQPQHF

J: TRBJ2-2
size: NA
D: TRBD1
V: TRBV5-1
DNA: TGCGCCAGCAGCTCCGGACAGGGGGCGGGCACCGGGGAGCTGTTTTTT
CDR3: CASSSGQGAGTGELFF

J: TRBJ1-5
size: NA
D: NA
V: TRBV6-6
DNA: TGTGCCAGCAGTTACTCTGAGCTAAGCAATCAGCCCCAGCATTTT
CDR3: CASSYSELSNQPQHF

J: TRBJ1-2
size: NA
D: TRBD1
V: TRBV29-1
DNA: TGCAGCGTTGAGGACAGGGGGCATGGCTACACCTTC
CDR3: CSVEDRGHGYTF

J: TRBJ2-1
size: NA
D: NA
V: TRBV19
DNA: TGTGCCAGTAGTATCGAGGGCAGAGCCCCCTACAATGAGCAGTTCTTC
CDR3: CASSIEGRAPYNEQFF

J: TRBJ1-5
size: NA
D: NA
V: TRBV5-1
DNA: TGCGCCAGCAGCTTTGGAGGGGAGGAGAATCAGCCCCAGCATTTT
CDR3: CASSFGGEENQPQHF

J: TRBJ2-1
size: NA
D: TRBD2
V: TRBV9
DNA: TGTGCCAGCAGCGTGCGGACTAGCTCCTACAATGAGCAGTTCTTC
CDR3: CASSVRTSSYNEQFF

J: TRBJ2-1
size: NA
D: NA
V: TRBV9
DNA: TGTGCCAGCAGCGTAGCTAGCTCCTACAATGAGCAGTTCTTC
CDR3: CASSVASSYNEQFF

J: TRBJ2-5
size: NA
D: TRBD2
V: TRBV30
DNA: TGTGCCTGGACGGCGGGGGGACAAGAGACCCAGTACTTC
CDR3: CAWTAGGQETQYF